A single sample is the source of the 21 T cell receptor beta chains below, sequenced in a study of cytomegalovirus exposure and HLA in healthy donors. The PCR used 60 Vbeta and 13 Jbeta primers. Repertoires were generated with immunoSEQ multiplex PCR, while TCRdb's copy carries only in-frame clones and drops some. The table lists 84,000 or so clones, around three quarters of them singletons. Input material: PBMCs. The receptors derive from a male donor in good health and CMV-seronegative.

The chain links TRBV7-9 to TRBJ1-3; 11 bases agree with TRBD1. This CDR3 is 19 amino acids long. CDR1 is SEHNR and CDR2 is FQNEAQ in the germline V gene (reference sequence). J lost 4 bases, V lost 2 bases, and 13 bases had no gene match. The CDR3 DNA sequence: TGTGCCAGCAGCTTATTTACGTCCGGGACAGGGGGATTAGGAAACACCATATATTTT. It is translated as CASSLFTSGTGGLGNTIYF.

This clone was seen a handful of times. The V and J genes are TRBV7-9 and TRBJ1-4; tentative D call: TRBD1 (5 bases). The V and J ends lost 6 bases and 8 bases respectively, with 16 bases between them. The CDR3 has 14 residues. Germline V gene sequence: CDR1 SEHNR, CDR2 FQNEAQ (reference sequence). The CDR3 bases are TGTGCCAGCAGGCCGCGGACGGGGGAAGAAAAACTGTTTTTT. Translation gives CASRPRTGEEKLFF. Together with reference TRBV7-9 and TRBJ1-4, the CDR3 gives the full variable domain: DTGVSQNPRHKITKRGQNVTFRCDPISEHNRLYWYRQTLGQGPEFLTYFQNEAQLEKSRLLSDRFSAERPKGSFSTLEIQRTEQGDSAMYLCASRPRTGEEKLFFGSGTQLSVL.

Here the CDR3 DNA reads TGCGCCAGCAGCCAAGATTCCAGGGGCCGTCGTTACTACGAGCAGTACTTC. Protein: CASSQDSRGRRYYEQYF. This chain connects TRBV4-1 to TRBJ2-7, with TRBD1 as a possible D gene (6 bases). V lost 0 bases to trimming and J lost 3 bases, with 18 bases between them. Germline assignment: CDR1 MGHRA and CDR2 YSYEKL. The CDR3 has 17 amino acids.

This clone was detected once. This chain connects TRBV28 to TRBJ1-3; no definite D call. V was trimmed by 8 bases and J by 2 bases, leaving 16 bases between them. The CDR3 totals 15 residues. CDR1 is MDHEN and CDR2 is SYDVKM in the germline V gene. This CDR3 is CASGGSVIAGNTIYF. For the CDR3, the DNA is TGTGCCAGCGGCGGTTCGGTAATAGCTGGAAACACCATATATTTT.

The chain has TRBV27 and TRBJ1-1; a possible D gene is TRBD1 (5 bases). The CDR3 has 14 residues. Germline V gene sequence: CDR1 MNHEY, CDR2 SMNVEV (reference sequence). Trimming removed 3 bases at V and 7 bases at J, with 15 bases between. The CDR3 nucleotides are TGTGCCAGCAGTTTGGGCATAGGGGCACTTGAAGCTTTCTTT. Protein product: CASSLGIGALEAFF.

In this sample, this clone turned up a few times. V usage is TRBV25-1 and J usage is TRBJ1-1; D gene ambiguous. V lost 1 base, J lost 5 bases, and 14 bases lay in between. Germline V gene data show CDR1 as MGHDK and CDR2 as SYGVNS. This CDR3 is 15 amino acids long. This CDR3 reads CASSESTVLGTEAFF. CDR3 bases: TGTGCCAGCAGTGAATCCACCGTGCTAGGAACTGAAGCTTTCTTT.

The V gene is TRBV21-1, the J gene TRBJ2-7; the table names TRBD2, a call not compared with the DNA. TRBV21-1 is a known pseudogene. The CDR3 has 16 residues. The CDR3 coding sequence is TGTGCCAGCAGCACCCAGGGACTAGCGGCCCACTACGAGCAGTACTTC. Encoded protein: CASSTQGLAAHYEQYF.

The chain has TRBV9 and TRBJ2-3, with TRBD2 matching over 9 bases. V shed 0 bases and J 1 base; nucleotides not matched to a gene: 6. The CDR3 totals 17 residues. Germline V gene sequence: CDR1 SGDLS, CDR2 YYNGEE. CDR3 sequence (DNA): TGTGCCAGCAGCGTAGGAATTTCTAGCGGGGGCACAGATACGCAGTATTTT. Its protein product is CASSVGISSGGTDTQYF.

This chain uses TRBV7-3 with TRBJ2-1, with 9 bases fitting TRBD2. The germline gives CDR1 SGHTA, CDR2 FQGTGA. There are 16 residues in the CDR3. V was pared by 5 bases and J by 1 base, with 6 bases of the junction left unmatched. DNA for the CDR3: TGTGCCAGCAGCCCGGGACTAGCTTGGTCCTACAATGAGCAGTTCTTC. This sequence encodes CASSPGLAWSYNEQFF.

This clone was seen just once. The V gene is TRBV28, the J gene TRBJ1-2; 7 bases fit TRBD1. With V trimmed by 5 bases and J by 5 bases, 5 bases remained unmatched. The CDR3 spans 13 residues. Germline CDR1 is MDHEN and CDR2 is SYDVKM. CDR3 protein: CASSIAGGYGYTF. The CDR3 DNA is TGTGCCAGCAGTATCGCAGGGGGGTATGGCTACACCTTC.

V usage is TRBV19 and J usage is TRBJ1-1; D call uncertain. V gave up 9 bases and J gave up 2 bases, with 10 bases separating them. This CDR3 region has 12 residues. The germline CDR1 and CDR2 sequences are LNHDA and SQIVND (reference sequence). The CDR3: CASGRVNTEAFF. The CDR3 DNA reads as TGTGCCAGCGGCCGGGTTAACACTGAAGCTTTCTTT.

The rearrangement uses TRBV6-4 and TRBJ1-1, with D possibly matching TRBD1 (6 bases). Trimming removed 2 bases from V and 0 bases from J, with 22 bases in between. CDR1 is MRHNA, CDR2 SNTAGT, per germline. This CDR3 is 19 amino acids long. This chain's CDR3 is CASSDKLQGLRDMNTEAFF. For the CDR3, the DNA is TGTGCCAGCAGTGACAAGCTACAGGGCCTCCGTGACATGAACACTGAAGCTTTCTTT.

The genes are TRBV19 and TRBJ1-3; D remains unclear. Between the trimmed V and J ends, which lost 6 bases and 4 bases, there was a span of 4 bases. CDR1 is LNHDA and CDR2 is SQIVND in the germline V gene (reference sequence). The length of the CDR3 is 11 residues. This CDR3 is CASSPGNTIYF. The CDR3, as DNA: TGTGCCAGTAGCCCAGGAAACACCATATATTTT.

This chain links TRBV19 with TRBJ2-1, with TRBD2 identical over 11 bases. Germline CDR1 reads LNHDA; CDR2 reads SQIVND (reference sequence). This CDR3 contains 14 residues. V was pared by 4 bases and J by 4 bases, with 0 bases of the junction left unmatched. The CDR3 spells CASSTSGRYNEQFF. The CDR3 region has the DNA TGTGCCAGTAGTACTAGCGGGAGGTACAATGAGCAGTTCTTC.

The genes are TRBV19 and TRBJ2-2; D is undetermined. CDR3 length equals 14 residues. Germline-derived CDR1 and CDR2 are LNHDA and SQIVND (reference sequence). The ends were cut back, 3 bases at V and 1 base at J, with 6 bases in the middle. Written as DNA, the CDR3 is TGTGCCAGTAGTATTACGGTGAACACCGGGGAGCTGTTTTTT. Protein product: CASSITVNTGELFF.

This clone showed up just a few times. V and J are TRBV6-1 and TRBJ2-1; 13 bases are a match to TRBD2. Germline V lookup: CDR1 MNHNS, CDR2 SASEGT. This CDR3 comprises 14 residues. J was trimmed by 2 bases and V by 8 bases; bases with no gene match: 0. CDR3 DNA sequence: TGTGCCAGCGGGACTAGCGGGGCCTACAATGAGCAGTTCTTC. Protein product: CASGTSGAYNEQFF.

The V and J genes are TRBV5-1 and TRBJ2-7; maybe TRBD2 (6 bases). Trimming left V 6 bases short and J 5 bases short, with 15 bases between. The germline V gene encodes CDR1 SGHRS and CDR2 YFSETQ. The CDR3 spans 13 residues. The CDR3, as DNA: TGCGCCAGCAAGGCGGGAACTGTGGACGAGCAGTACTTC. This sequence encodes CASKAGTVDEQYF.

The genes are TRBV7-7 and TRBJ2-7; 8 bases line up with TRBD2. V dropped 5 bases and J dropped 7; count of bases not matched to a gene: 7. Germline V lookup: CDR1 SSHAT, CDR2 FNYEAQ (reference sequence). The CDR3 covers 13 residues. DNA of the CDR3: TGTGCCAGCAGCCTGGGGACTAGGGGAGAGCAGTACTTC. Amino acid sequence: CASSLGTRGEQYF.

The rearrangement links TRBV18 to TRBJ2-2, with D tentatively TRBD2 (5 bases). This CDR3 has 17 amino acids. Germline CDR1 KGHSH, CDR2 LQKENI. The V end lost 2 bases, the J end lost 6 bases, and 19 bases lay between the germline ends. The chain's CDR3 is CASSPMRVPQRPGELFF. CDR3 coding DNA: TGTGCCAGCTCACCAATGAGGGTCCCCCAACGACCCGGGGAGCTGTTTTTT.

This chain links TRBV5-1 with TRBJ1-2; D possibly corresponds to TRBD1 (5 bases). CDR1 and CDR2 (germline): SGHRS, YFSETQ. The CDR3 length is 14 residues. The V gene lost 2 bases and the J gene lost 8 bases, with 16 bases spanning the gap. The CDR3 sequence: CASSLGGEGRGYTF. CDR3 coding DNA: TGCGCCAGCAGCTTAGGTGGGGAGGGACGAGGCTACACCTTC.

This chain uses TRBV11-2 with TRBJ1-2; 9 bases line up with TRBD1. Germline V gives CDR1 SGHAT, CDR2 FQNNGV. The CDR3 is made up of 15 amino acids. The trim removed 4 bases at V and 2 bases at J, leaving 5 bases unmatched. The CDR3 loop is CASSSRTGANYGYTF. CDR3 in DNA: TGTGCCAGCAGCTCACGGACAGGGGCGAACTATGGCTACACCTTC.